This is a list of T cell receptor beta chains from one sample in a study of blood T cell repertoires in COVID-19. Data came from immunoSEQ multiplex PCR; TCRdb stores just in-frame clones and leaves some out. The table has roughly 250,000 clones, approximately 83% seen once. Sequencing input: peripheral blood. These receptor sequences come from a human donor in a cohort sampled during active COVID-19. CDR3s include the opening cysteine and the closing phenylalanine or tryptophan.

cdr3_aa	v_call	j_call
CASSVNPLAGGYNEQFF	TRBV9	TRBJ2-1
CATSAGPSRGYQETQYF	TRBV24-1	TRBJ2-5
CASSLAAGGTEAFF	TRBV11-2	TRBJ1-1
CAVSGTGGNQPQHF	TRBV19	TRBJ1-5
CTSSRRDRGLGCNQPQHF	TRBV1	TRBJ1-5
CASSYFGQGQTQYF	TRBV6-2/TRBV6-3	TRBJ2-5
CASRGGWLGDTQYF	TRBV19	TRBJ2-3
CASSQGPGTGDTEAFF	TRBV3-1/TRBV3-2	TRBJ1-1
CASSYRVSGTYNEQFF	TRBV7-2	TRBJ2-1
CASTLQREGLADTQYF	TRBV7-2	TRBJ2-3
CAIGGQGYYEQYF	TRBV10-3	TRBJ2-7
CASSSSRTGGDPRWNEQFF	TRBV5-1	TRBJ2-1
CASSLGGGSYNSPLHF	TRBV7-9	TRBJ1-6
CSGGQGNTIYF	TRBV29-1	TRBJ1-3
CASSQGGGRFTDTQYF	TRBV7-9	TRBJ2-3
CASSESVAGGRETQYF	TRBV10-1	TRBJ2-5
CATSDNRDSSYGYTF	TRBV24-1	TRBJ1-2
CATSDYSPGAETQYF	TRBV24-1	TRBJ2-5
CSVDLGDGYTF	TRBV29-1	TRBJ1-2
CAISLLTGGYNEQFF	TRBV10-3	TRBJ2-1
CATSDRRGQSRETQYF	TRBV24-1	TRBJ2-5
CSASRIGEQYF	TRBV20-1	TRBJ2-7
CASSQTSHEQYF	TRBV3-1/TRBV3-2	TRBJ2-7
CASSFGQGAVAFF	TRBV27	TRBJ1-1
CSSAAGGGDTQYF	TRBV29-1	TRBJ2-3
CSVEGAQTNYGYTF	TRBV29-1	TRBJ1-2
CASSQDGGGVLYEQYF	TRBV3-1/TRBV3-2	TRBJ2-7
CASSSLRENNEQFF	TRBV6-5	TRBJ2-1
CATSRLGGSSYNEQFF	TRBV15	TRBJ2-1
CASSQTRNTEAFF	TRBV3-1/TRBV3-2	TRBJ1-1
CASSVVGQSYGYTF	TRBV9	TRBJ1-2
CARAEGGSFF	TRBV10-3	TRBJ1-1
CASGLAGFPEAFF	TRBV12-5	TRBJ1-1
CAISESRDGGYGYTF	TRBV10-3	TRBJ1-2
CASSTQGGTDTQYF	TRBV19	TRBJ2-3
CASSEPDRARETQYF	TRBV10-2	TRBJ2-5
CASSGSRGTEAFF	TRBV10-1	TRBJ1-1
CASSLRTGLYEQYF	TRBV5-8	TRBJ2-7
CASSLPGQGGKDYGYTF	TRBV7-2	TRBJ1-2
CASLKYRTSGGLDTGELFF	TRBV2	TRBJ2-2
CASTEGGAGANVLTF	TRBV3-1/TRBV3-2	TRBJ2-6
CASSLVGGNYGYTF	TRBV7-2	TRBJ1-2
CASSFGGRANTGELFF	TRBV7-2	TRBJ2-2
CASSLSGMDYNEQFF	TRBV7-2	TRBJ2-1